A selection of T cell receptor beta chains follows, all from one sample in a study of CD4 T cells in relation to SARS-CoV-2 and coronaviruses. TCRdb's copy holds only in-frame clones and misses some; the assay was immunoSEQ multiplex PCR. This table holds around 18,000 clones, 70% to 85% found once. The antigens of these receptors remain unknown. The source material was CD4+ T cells from PBMCs, cultured in vitro. Every receptor here comes from a human donor in good health. The CDR3 runs from the conserved cysteine through the conserved F or W. The D gene is left open where the match is weak. Rows may omit the clone size; those that give it use once, few, many or a size class.

v_call: TRBV27; d_call: TRBD1; j_call: TRBJ2-2; clone_size: few; cdr3_aa: CASSTGTGNLIGELFF; cdr3_nt: TGTGCCAGCAGTACAGGGACAGGGAATCTCATCGGGGAGCTGTTTTTT
v_call: TRBV30; d_call: -; j_call: TRBJ1-1; clone_size: few; cdr3_aa: CAWKKDRRTEAFF; cdr3_nt: TGTGCCTGGAAGAAAGACAGACGCACTGAAGCTTTCTTT
v_call: TRBV19; d_call: -; j_call: TRBJ2-7; clone_size: -; cdr3_aa: CASSIDWGRAGEQYF; cdr3_nt: TGTGCCAGTAGTATAGATTGGGGCAGGGCCGGCGAGCAGTACTTC
v_call: TRBV15; d_call: -; j_call: TRBJ1-3; clone_size: -; cdr3_aa: CATSREGGLRLSGNTIYF; cdr3_nt: TGTGCCACCAGCAGAGAGGGGGGACTTCGCCTCTCTGGAAACACCATATATTTT
v_call: TRBV10-1; d_call: TRBD1; j_call: TRBJ1-1; clone_size: -; cdr3_aa: CASSGDRGRSTEAFF; cdr3_nt: TGCGCCAGCAGTGGGGACAGGGGACGTAGCACTGAAGCTTTCTTT
v_call: TRBV28; d_call: -; j_call: TRBJ2-3; clone_size: -; cdr3_aa: CASSLYPTQYF; cdr3_nt: TGTGCCAGCAGTTTATATCCGACGCAGTATTTT
v_call: TRBV6-5; d_call: -; j_call: TRBJ2-3; clone_size: -; cdr3_aa: CASYFGGLSTDTQYF; cdr3_nt: TGTGCCAGCTACTTTGGGGGGCTGAGCACAGATACGCAGTATTTT
v_call: TRBV30; d_call: TRBD1; j_call: TRBJ1-1; clone_size: -; cdr3_aa: CAWGKDRRTEAFF; cdr3_nt: TGTGCCTGGGGAAAGGACAGGAGGACTGAAGCTTTCTTT
v_call: TRBV7-2; d_call: -; j_call: TRBJ2-3; clone_size: -; cdr3_aa: CASSFTSSGPDTQYF; cdr3_nt: TGTGCCAGCAGCTTCACCTCCTCCGGGCCAGATACGCAGTATTTT
v_call: TRBV5-6; d_call: -; j_call: TRBJ1-4; clone_size: -; cdr3_aa: CASSLGTWVEKLFF; cdr3_nt: TGTGCCAGCAGCTTGGGGACGTGGGTCGAAAAACTGTTTTTT
v_call: TRBV27; d_call: TRBD1; j_call: TRBJ2-1; clone_size: -; cdr3_aa: CASSPRQGGYNEQFF; cdr3_nt: TGTGCCAGCAGTCCCCGACAGGGGGGATACAATGAGCAGTTCTTC
v_call: TRBV13; d_call: -; j_call: TRBJ2-1; clone_size: once; cdr3_aa: CASSFVSIPHEQFF; cdr3_nt: TGTGCCAGCAGCTTTGTCTCCATCCCACATGAGCAGTTCTTC
v_call: TRBV28; d_call: -; j_call: TRBJ2-7; clone_size: -; cdr3_aa: CASSFTLGHPHEQYF; cdr3_nt: TGTGCCAGCAGTTTTACTCTGGGACATCCCCACGAGCAGTACTTC
v_call: TRBV2; d_call: TRBD1; j_call: TRBJ1-2; clone_size: -; cdr3_aa: CASSMGQFYGYTF; cdr3_nt: TGTGCCAGCAGCATGGGACAGTTCTATGGCTACACCTTC
v_call: TRBV19; d_call: TRBD1; j_call: TRBJ1-4; clone_size: -; cdr3_aa: CASSIGGRGSNEKLFF; cdr3_nt: TGTGCCAGTAGTATAGGAGGCAGGGGGTCTAATGAAAAACTGTTTTTT
v_call: TRBV20-1; d_call: -; j_call: TRBJ1-1; clone_size: -; cdr3_aa: CSARALFEAFF; cdr3_nt: TGCAGTGCTAGAGCTCTGTTTGAAGCTTTCTTT
v_call: TRBV19; d_call: TRBD2; j_call: TRBJ2-7; clone_size: -; cdr3_aa: CASSIIAGYEQYF; cdr3_nt: TGTGCCAGTAGTATAATAGCGGGCTACGAGCAGTACTTC
v_call: TRBV19; d_call: -; j_call: TRBJ2-7; clone_size: -; cdr3_aa: CASSTRRGGSYEQYF; cdr3_nt: TGTGCCAGTAGTACCCGCAGGGGGGGCTCCTACGAGCAGTACTTC
v_call: TRBV10-3; d_call: -; j_call: TRBJ1-1; clone_size: -; cdr3_aa: CAIMGVQGMNTEAFF; cdr3_nt: TGTGCCATCATGGGGGTACAGGGTATGAACACTGAAGCTTTCTTT
v_call: TRBV18; d_call: -; j_call: TRBJ2-7; clone_size: -; cdr3_aa: CASSPEYEQYF; cdr3_nt: TGTGCCAGCTCACCAGAATACGAGCAGTACTTC
v_call: TRBV19; d_call: TRBD1; j_call: TRBJ1-1; clone_size: -; cdr3_aa: CASSTTGQGARSGAFF; cdr3_nt: TGTGCCAGTAGTACAACCGGACAGGGGGCTCGGAGTGGGGCTTTCTTT
v_call: TRBV5-1; d_call: TRBD1; j_call: TRBJ1-5; clone_size: -; cdr3_aa: CASSSGQPNQPQHF; cdr3_nt: TGCGCCAGCAGCTCGGGACAGCCAAATCAGCCCCAGCATTTT